Listed here are 20 T cell receptor beta chains from one sample, sequenced in a study of high-grade serous ovarian cancer treatment subgroups (dated by TCRdb to the early 2020s). Tumor samples were obtained before definitive surgery or chemotherapy. The method behind the library was the immunoSEQ multiplex PCR assay. The immuneACCESS repertoire file appears here via TCRdb, limited to in-frame rearrangements. These files lack a portion of the clones; in checked studies, under half of the deficit traces to unresolved V genes, and the cause of the others is not known. In all, the sample holds about 10,000 clones, and over 65% of those were seen once. Approximately 4.1% of the sample belongs to the ten largest clones. Sequencing was carried out using tumor tissue. Receptors originate from a human donor with high-grade serous ovarian cancer.

V usage is TRBV5-4 and J usage is TRBJ2-6; D tentatively reads TRBD1 or TRBD2 (6 bases each). The V gene lost 4 bases and the J gene lost 0 bases, with 14 bases spanning the gap. The CDR3 contains 17 residues. Per the germline V gene, CDR1 is SGHNT and CDR2 is YYREEE (reference sequence). The CDR3 sequence: CASSPTGATSGANVLTF. The CDR3 bases are TGTGCCAGCAGCCCCACGGGGGCTACCTCTGGGGCCAACGTCCTGACTTTC.

This rearrangement joins TRBV28 to TRBJ1-1; 7 bases align to TRBD1. The CDR3 extends over 12 amino acids. Per the germline V gene, CDR1 is MDHEN and CDR2 is SYDVKM. After removal of 6 bases from V and 7 bases from J, the junction contained 5 bases not matched to a gene. For the CDR3, the DNA is TGTGCCAGCAGGCCCCAGGGGGGTGAAGCTTTCTTT. As protein: CASRPQGGEAFF.

This clone was found once. The gene calls are TRBV11-2 and TRBJ2-3, with unresolved D. CDR3 length equals 15 residues. In germline, CDR1 is SGHAT, CDR2 FQNNGV. Trimming removed 1 base from V and 2 bases from J, with 10 bases in between. The CDR3 reads CASSLVGSFTDTQYF. CDR3 nucleotides: TGTGCCAGCAGCTTAGTTGGCAGTTTCACAGATACGCAGTATTTT.

The chain employs TRBV5-1 and TRBJ1-1, with 9 bases fitting TRBD1. The junction had 7 bases not matched to a gene; V was cut back by 3 bases and J by 7 bases. The CDR3 runs to 14 residues. CDR1 is SGHRS, CDR2 YFSETQ, per germline. The CDR3 spells CASSSHPDRGEAFF. The CDR3 DNA is TGCGCCAGCAGCTCACACCCGGACAGGGGTGAAGCTTTCTTT. Full variable domain (missing parts from reference TRBV5-1 and TRBJ1-1): KAGVTQTPRYLIKTRGQQVTLSCSPISGHRSVSWYQQTPGQGLQFLFEYFSETQRNKGNFPGRFSGRQFSNSRSEMNVSTLELGDSALYLCASSSHPDRGEAFFGQGTRLTVV.

This clone was observed a few times. V usage is TRBV27 and J usage is TRBJ2-5; possibly TRBD1 for D (6 bases). V lost 2 bases and J lost 5, with 15 bases in between. Germline V gene sequence: CDR1 MNHEY, CDR2 SMNVEV (reference sequence). CDR3 size: 15 residues. The CDR3 DNA sequence: TGTGCCAGCAGTTTAGATGCAGGGGCAGTGGAGACCCAGTACTTC. It encodes CASSLDAGAVETQYF.

V and J are TRBV7-8 and TRBJ2-1, with D unresolved. V shed 1 base and J shed 5 bases, with 3 bases lying between them. CDR3 length: 12 amino acids. Germline V CDR1 and CDR2: SGHVS, FQNEAQ. CDR3 protein: CASSLGNNEQFF. The CDR3 bases are TGTGCCAGCAGCTTAGGGAACAATGAGCAGTTCTTC.

The chain carries TRBV5-5 and TRBJ2-1, with D unresolved. CDR1 and CDR2 (germline): SGHKS, YYEKEE (reference sequence). This CDR3 has 12 residues. V lost 4 bases and J 7 bases, leaving 9 bases between the germline ends. CDR3 loop: CASSLAVNEQFF. DNA for the CDR3: TGTGCCAGCAGCCTGGCAGTGAATGAGCAGTTCTTC.

The chain has TRBV7-8 and TRBJ2-3; D not resolved. Trimming left V 2 bases short and J 0 bases short, with 9 bases between. Germline V CDR1 and CDR2: SGHVS, FQNEAQ. This CDR3 is built from 15 residues. The CDR3 nucleotides read TGTGCCAGCAGCTTATATCAGTCTAGCACAGATACGCAGTATTTT. It encodes CASSLYQSSTDTQYF.

This clone has more than one count but fewer than ten. The rearrangement links TRBV4-3 to TRBJ1-2; 7 positions agree with TRBD1. V dropped 3 bases and J dropped 0; count of bases not matched to a gene: 1. The CDR3 is 14 residues long. Germline CDR1 LGHNA, CDR2 YSLEER. CDR3 loop: CASSQGTANYGYTF. Here the CDR3 DNA reads TGCGCCAGCAGCCAGGGGACAGCTAACTATGGCTACACCTTC.

J is TRBJ2-4 and V is TRBV5-1; tentatively, D is TRBD2 (7 bases). The CDR3 is 14 residues long. Looked up from germline, CDR1 is SGHRS and CDR2 is YFSETQ. Trimming took off 2 bases at V and 5 bases at J, with 11 bases between the two ends. CDR3 nucleotides: TGCGCCAGCAGCTTCGGGGGGCCTCAAAACATTCAGTACTTC. It specifies CASSFGGPQNIQYF. Looking up the rest from reference TRBV5-1 and TRBJ2-4 gives the full variable domain: KAGVTQTPRYLIKTRGQQVTLSCSPISGHRSVSWYQQTPGQGLQFLFEYFSETQRNKGNFPGRFSGRQFSNSRSEMNVSTLELGDSALYLCASSFGGPQNIQYFGAGTRLSVL.

The V and J genes are TRBV7-6 and TRBJ2-7; D gene unclear. This CDR3 is 12 amino acids long. The V end lost 1 base, the J end lost 7 bases, and 8 bases lay between the germline ends. Germline V gene lookup returns CDR1 SGHVS and CDR2 FNYEAQ. The CDR3 here is CASSLGNREQYF. CDR3 bases: TGTGCCAGCAGCTTAGGCAATCGGGAGCAGTACTTC.

The chain employs TRBV19 and TRBJ2-7; TRBD1 might be the D (5 bases). The CDR3 length is 14 residues. In germline, CDR1 is LNHDA, CDR2 SQIVND (reference sequence). Trimming cost V 5 bases and J 2 bases, with 13 bases left between them. The CDR3 nucleotides read TGTGCCAGTAGTCCCGGTTGGGGCCCCTACGAGCAGTACTTC. Translating gives CASSPGWGPYEQYF. The whole variable domain, filled in from reference TRBV19 and TRBJ2-7, reads DGGITQSPKYLFRKEGQNVTLSCEQNLNHDAMYWYRQDPGQGLRLIYYSQIVNDFQKGDIAEGYSVSREKKESFPLTVTSAQKNPTAFYLCASSPGWGPYEQYFGPGTRLTVT.

This clone was seen only a few times. This chain joins TRBV11-3 and TRBJ2-1, with 7 bases matching TRBD1. Per the germline V gene, CDR1 is SGHNT and CDR2 is YENEEA. V lost 1 base and J lost 16; bases outside the gene matches: 7. This CDR3 has 12 amino acids. CDR3 sequence (DNA): TGTGCCAGCAGCTTAGGCCCGGGACAGAACTTCTTC. Its translation: CASSLGPGQNFF.

By its share, this clone is medium-sized. V gene TRBV5-1 combines with J gene TRBJ1-3; possibly TRBD1 for D (6 bases). Trimming pared 5 bases from V and 1 base from J, leaving 10 bases between. This CDR3 has 14 residues. Germline loops: CDR1 SGHRS, CDR2 YFSETQ. CDR3 sequence reads: CASSFGQSGNTIYF. The CDR3 DNA reads as TGCGCCAGCAGTTTCGGACAGTCTGGAAACACCATATATTTT.

The chain recombines TRBV4-2 with TRBJ2-7; 11 bases match TRBD2. The germline V gene has CDR1 LGHNA and CDR2 YNFKEQ. V lost 1 base and J lost 3; bases outside the gene matches: 11. The CDR3 has 18 residues. The CDR3 loop reads CASSQAKEGSGRDYEQYF. CDR3 sequence (DNA): TGTGCCAGCAGCCAAGCTAAGGAGGGTAGCGGGAGGGACTACGAGCAGTACTTC.

This clone is categorized as medium-sized. This chain links TRBV19 with TRBJ1-1; D is unresolved. Per germline, CDR1 LNHDA and CDR2 SQIVND (reference sequence). V dropped 4 bases and J dropped 4 bases, with 13 bases sitting between them. The CDR3 totals 14 residues. The CDR3 sequence: CASSTQGRGTEAFF. CDR3 sequence (DNA): TGTGCCAGTAGTACCCAAGGGAGAGGCACTGAAGCTTTCTTT. The full variable domain, completed using reference TRBV19 and TRBJ1-1, is DGGITQSPKYLFRKEGQNVTLSCEQNLNHDAMYWYRQDPGQGLRLIYYSQIVNDFQKGDIAEGYSVSREKKESFPLTVTSAQKNPTAFYLCASSTQGRGTEAFFGQGTRLTVV.

This chain links TRBV18 with TRBJ2-1, with TRBD1 as a possible D gene (5 bases). This CDR3 contains 15 residues. The V gene's germline CDR1 is KGHSH and CDR2 LQKENI. Between the trimmed V and J ends, which lost 2 bases and 0 bases, there was a span of 8 bases. CDR3 DNA sequence: TGTGCCAGCTCACCAGGACAAAGCTCCTACAATGAGCAGTTCTTC. Translating it yields CASSPGQSSYNEQFF.

This chain connects TRBV7-2 to TRBJ1-4; D remains unclear. This CDR3 has 13 amino acids. Germline V gene data show CDR1 as SGHTA and CDR2 as FQGNSA. Trimming left V 2 bases short and J 4 bases short, with 5 bases between. The CDR3 loop is CASSLIGNEKLFF. DNA of the CDR3: TGTGCCAGCAGCTTAATCGGTAATGAAAAACTGTTTTTT.

This chain connects TRBV5-8 to TRBJ2-3; 12 positions agree with TRBD2. The CDR3 covers 17 residues. Looked up from germline, CDR1 is SGHTS and CDR2 is YDEGEE. The ends lost 0 bases at V and 5 bases at J; junction bases unmatched: 7. The CDR3: CASSLVVTSGSRDTQYF. CDR3 sequence (DNA): TGTGCCAGCAGCTTGGTCGTGACTAGCGGGAGTCGAGATACGCAGTATTTT.

This CDR3 reads CASSRGATEGPQHF. In nucleotides, the CDR3 is TGTGCCAGCAGCCGCGGGGCTACCGAGGGCCCCCAGCATTTT. The rearrangement links TRBV7-9 to TRBJ1-5; possible D gene TRBD1, 5 bases. Trimming pared 5 bases from V and 10 bases from J, leaving 18 bases between. The CDR3 extends over 14 amino acids. Per the germline V gene, CDR1 is SEHNR and CDR2 is FQNEAQ (reference sequence).